This TCR beta chain originates from a study of cytomegalovirus exposure and HLA in healthy donors. Overall study context: Around 200 million T cells yielded 100 million to 130 million unique TCR beta sequences, as an earlier analysis found.

Points from the study as a whole: A later analysis reported that several of the most significant clusters appeared to be linked to common viral pathogens, among them Epstein-Barr virus.

Germline CDR1 reads MNHEY; CDR2 reads SMNVEV (reference sequence). This CDR3 contains 15 residues. Concerning this clone: Its matching antigen is unknown. Its ends do not fully match the called genes, so a read error is possible.

PCR used 60 Vbeta primers and 13 Jbeta primers. In the original workflow: Some 80 million unique TCR beta chains, 10 million to 14 million shared, were counted in a later analysis. Produced via immunoSEQ multiplex PCR; TCRdb's table is partial and in-frame only. Clone size and V and J calls were adopted from that table, with D and trimming inferred from the DNA. The table shows about 160,000 clones, with roughly nine tenths occurring only once. The receptor was derived from a woman aged 30 to 39 in good health and CMV-seronegative. The sample was PBMCs. This chain connects TRBV27 to TRBJ1-1; possibly TRBD1 for D (6 bases). CDR3 in DNA: TGTGTCAGCAGGCAAGCGACAGGCATGAACACTGAAGCTTTCTTT. Its protein is CVSRQATGMNTEAFF.